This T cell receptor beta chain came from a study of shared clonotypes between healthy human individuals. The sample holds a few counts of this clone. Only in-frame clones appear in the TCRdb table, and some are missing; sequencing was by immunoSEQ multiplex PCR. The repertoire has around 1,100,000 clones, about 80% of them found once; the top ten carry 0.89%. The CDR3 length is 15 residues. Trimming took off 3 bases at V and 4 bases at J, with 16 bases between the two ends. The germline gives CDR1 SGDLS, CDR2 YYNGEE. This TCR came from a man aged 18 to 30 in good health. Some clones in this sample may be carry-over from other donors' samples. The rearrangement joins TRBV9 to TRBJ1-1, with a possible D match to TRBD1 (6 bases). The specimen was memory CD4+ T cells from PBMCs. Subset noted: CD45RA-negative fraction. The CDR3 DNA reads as TGTGCCAGCAGCGCCATGGACAGACGGGTCACTGAAGCTTTCTTT. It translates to CASSAMDRRVTEAFF.